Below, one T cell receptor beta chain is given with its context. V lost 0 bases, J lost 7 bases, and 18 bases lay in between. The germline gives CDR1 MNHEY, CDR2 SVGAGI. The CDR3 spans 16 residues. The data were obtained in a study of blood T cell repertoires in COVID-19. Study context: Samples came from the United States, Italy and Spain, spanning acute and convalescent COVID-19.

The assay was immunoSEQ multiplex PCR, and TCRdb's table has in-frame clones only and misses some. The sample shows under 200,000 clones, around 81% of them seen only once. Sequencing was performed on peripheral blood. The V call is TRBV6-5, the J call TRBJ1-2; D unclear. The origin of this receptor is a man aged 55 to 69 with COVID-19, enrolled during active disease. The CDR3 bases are TGTGCCAGCAGTTACTCGCCGTTTTCCGGGATAGGTGGCTACACCTTC. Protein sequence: CASSYSPFSGIGGYTF.